This T cell receptor (beta chain) was identified in a study of Tregs in tolerant kidney transplant recipients. Mixed chimerism was transient after nonmyeloablative marrow transplants from related graft donors. Some clones are missing from TCRdb's copy, which holds only in-frame ones; the method was immunoSEQ multiplex PCR. The sample carries about 55,000 clones, around 90% recorded once. The CDR3 totals 14 residues. Trimming took off 2 bases at V and 6 bases at J, with 13 bases between the two ends. Germline assignment: CDR1 SGHAT and CDR2 FQNNGV. The J gene is TRBJ1-1, the V gene TRBV11-2; no reliable D call. This receptor was obtained from a human patient who received a combined kidney and bone marrow transplant. The graft donor may have contributed some T cells. Sequences were derived from CD8+ T cells from blood (PBMCs), sampled 24 months after the transplant. CDR3 sequence: CASSLTGGVAEAFF. The CDR3 DNA reads as TGTGCCAGCAGCTTAACGGGTGGCGTCGCTGAAGCTTTCTTT. The full variable domain, rest sourced from reference TRBV11-2 and TRBJ1-1, is EAGVAQSPRYKIIEKRQSVAFWCNPISGHATLYWYQQILGQGPKLLIQFQNNGVVDDSQLPKDRFSAERLKGVDSTLKIQPAKLEDSAVYLCASSLTGGVAEAFFGQGTRLTVV.